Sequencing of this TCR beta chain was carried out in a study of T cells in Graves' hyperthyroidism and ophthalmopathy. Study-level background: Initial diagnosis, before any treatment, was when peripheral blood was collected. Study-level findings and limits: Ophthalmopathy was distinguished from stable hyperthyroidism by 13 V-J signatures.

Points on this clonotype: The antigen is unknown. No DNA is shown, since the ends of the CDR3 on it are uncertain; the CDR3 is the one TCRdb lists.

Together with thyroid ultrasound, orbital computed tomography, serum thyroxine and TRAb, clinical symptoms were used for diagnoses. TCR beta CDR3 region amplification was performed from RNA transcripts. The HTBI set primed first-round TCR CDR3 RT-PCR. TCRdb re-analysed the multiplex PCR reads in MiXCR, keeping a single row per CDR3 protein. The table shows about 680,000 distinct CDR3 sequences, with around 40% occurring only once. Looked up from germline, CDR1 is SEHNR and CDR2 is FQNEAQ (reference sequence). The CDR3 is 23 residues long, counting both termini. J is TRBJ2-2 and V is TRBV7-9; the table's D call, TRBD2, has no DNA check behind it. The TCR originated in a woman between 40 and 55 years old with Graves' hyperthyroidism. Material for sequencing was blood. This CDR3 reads CASSSSSGANVLTFGAGTGELFF.